This T cell receptor beta chain stems from a study of shared clonotypes between healthy human individuals. Notes on the study in general: What limited the represented genetic and exposure-history diversity was the small number of donors.

Points on this clone: The antigen remains unidentified.

Method: immunoSEQ multiplex PCR; TCRdb's copy keeps in-frame clones and lacks some. The sample carries 2 million to 3 million clones, around 90% recorded once. CDR3 length: 13 residues. Germline V lookup: CDR1 MNHEY, CDR2 SMNVEV (reference sequence). Trimming stripped 0 bases from V and 7 bases from J, with 9 bases between. Naive CD4+ cells were CD45RA-selected; the remaining cells were memory. Sequencing was done on a sample of naive CD4+ T cells sorted from blood. The sample's subset: CD45RA+ positively selected. The chain couples TRBV27 to TRBJ1-1, with D maybe TRBD1 (5 bases). The sequence derives from a young man in good health. CDR3 in amino acids: CASSLSGRVEAFF. DNA of the CDR3: TGTGCCAGCAGTTTATCGGGCAGGGTTGAAGCTTTCTTT.